This is a list of T cell receptor beta chains from one sample in a study. From the 5' RACE reads, TCRdb called clonotypes with MiXCR, one entry per CDR3 protein. The sample yields roughly 39,000 distinct CDR3 sequences, under 20% seen once. Sequenced input: naive CD4+ T cells sorted from a lymph node. The receptors come from a female donor with breast cancer. Each CDR3 is given with its conserved first and last residue. D genes are given only for firm matches. Some rows have no size entry. The others give once, few or many, or a class for an expanded clone.

abundance	d_gene	v_gene	j_gene	CDR3nt	CDR3aa
few	-	TRBV5-1	TRBJ2-1	TGCGCCAGCAGCTTGGACCTAGTGGGGGCTTACAATGAGCAGTTCTTC	CASSLDLVGAYNEQFF
many	TRBD1	TRBV15	TRBJ1-1	TGTGCCACCAGCAAGGGACAGGGGGTTAGAGAAGCTTTCTTT	CATSKGQGVREAFF
few	-	TRBV28	TRBJ1-2	TGTGCCAGCCTTCCAGGGGAATATTATGGCTACACCTTC	CASLPGEYYGYTF
few	TRBD1	TRBV5-1	TRBJ1-2	TGCGCCAGCAGCTTGGGACAGGGGGCGGATGGCTACACCTTC	CASSLGQGADGYTF
-	-	TRBV7-2	TRBJ2-3	TGTGCCAGCAGCTTAGGTACGAACACAGATACGCAGTATTTT	CASSLGTNTDTQYF
few	-	TRBV11-3	TRBJ2-3	TGTGCCAGCAGCTCAACTAGGGGACTGTACACAGATACGCAGTATTTT	CASSSTRGLYTDTQYF
-	-	TRBV9	TRBJ1-6	TGTGCCGGCAGCGTCATCCCCGGGGATTCACCCCTCCACTTT	CAGSVIPGDSPLHF
medium-sized	-	TRBV20-1	TRBJ1-2	TGCAGTGCTAGAGAGACAGCCTATGGCTACACCTTC	CSARETAYGYTF
few	-	TRBV5-1	TRBJ2-2	TGCGCCAGCAGCTTGAGGGGACTTAACACCGGGGAGCTGTTTTTT	CASSLRGLNTGELFF
many	-	TRBV10-3	TRBJ2-1	TGTGCCTCAACGAGTATGGATGAGCAGTTCTTC	CASTSMDEQFF
few	-	TRBV7-8	TRBJ2-1	TGTGCCAGCAGCTTTGTCCAGGACAATGAGCAGTTCTTC	CASSFVQDNEQFF
-	TRBD1	TRBV24-1	TRBJ2-1	TGTGCCACCAACAGGGGCAATGAGCAGTTCTTC	CATNRGNEQFF
-	-	TRBV3-1	TRBJ2-1	TGTGCCAGCAGCCAAGATCCGGTGTCCCCTCACAATGAGCAGTTCTTC	CASSQDPVSPHNEQFF
few	-	TRBV6-1	TRBJ2-3	TGTGCCAGCGCCCCGAGGGTCGCAGATACGCAGTATTTT	CASAPRVADTQYF
-	TRBD2	TRBV20-1	TRBJ2-5	TGCAGTGCCCTGACCGGACTAGCGGGGGAGACCCAGTACTTC	CSALTGLAGETQYF
-	TRBD1	TRBV27	TRBJ1-2	TGTGCCAGCAGTTTCACAGGGGGGCCTGGCTACACCTTC	CASSFTGGPGYTF
few	-	TRBV28	TRBJ2-1	TGTGCCAGCGGAGGGGGGGACAATGAGCAGTTCTTC	CASGGGDNEQFF
-	-	TRBV28	TRBJ1-6	TGTGCCAGCAGTTTATTCCCCTCAAGTTCACCCCTCCACTTT	CASSLFPSSSPLHF
-	-	TRBV2	TRBJ2-3	TGTGCCAGCAAAACCCCTAGCACAGATACGCAGTATTTT	CASKTPSTDTQYF
-	TRBD2	TRBV7-9	TRBJ2-7	TGTGCCAGCAGCTTAGGGCGGGAGCCTTCCTACGAGCAGTACTTC	CASSLGREPSYEQYF
-	-	TRBV7-9	TRBJ1-2	TGTGCCAGCAGCTTACCCGGGACAACGAGTTTATATGGCTACACCTTC	CASSLPGTTSLYGYTF
few	-	TRBV3-1	TRBJ1-2	TGTGCCAGCAGCCAAGATAGGGCCAGGGCGGGCTACACCTTC	CASSQDRARAGYTF
many	TRBD1	TRBV15	TRBJ2-3	TGTGCCACCAGCAGACGACAGGGGCGGCCAGATACGCAGTATTTT	CATSRRQGRPDTQYF
few	-	TRBV7-2	TRBJ1-6	TGTGCCAGCAGCTTATACATCGGGTCCCTCCACTTT	CASSLYIGSLHF
few	-	TRBV7-2	TRBJ1-1	TGTGCCAGCAGCATCCGGGCCGGGCCTGAAGCTTTCTTT	CASSIRAGPEAFF
few	-	TRBV4-3	TRBJ1-4	TGCGCCAGCAGCGTTCAGGTCAATGAAAAACTGTTTTTT	CASSVQVNEKLFF
-	TRBD2	TRBV29-1	TRBJ2-3	TGCAGCGTTGTAGCGGGAGGGGGAGATACGCAGTATTTT	CSVVAGGGDTQYF
many	TRBD2	TRBV19	TRBJ2-7	TGTGCCAGTAGCCCCGAAGCGGGAGGGACCTACGAGCAGTACTTC	CASSPEAGGTYEQYF
-	-	TRBV7-8	TRBJ2-5	TGTGCCAGCAGCTTAGTTTCCTCACCCAGGACCCAGTACTTC	CASSLVSSPRTQYF
few	-	TRBV24-1	TRBJ1-2	TGTGCCACCAGTGATTTTAACAGCAACTATGGCTACACCTTC	CATSDFNSNYGYTF
many	-	TRBV27	TRBJ1-2	TGTGCCAGCAGTGCCCAGGGCGCTGGCTACACCTTC	CASSAQGAGYTF